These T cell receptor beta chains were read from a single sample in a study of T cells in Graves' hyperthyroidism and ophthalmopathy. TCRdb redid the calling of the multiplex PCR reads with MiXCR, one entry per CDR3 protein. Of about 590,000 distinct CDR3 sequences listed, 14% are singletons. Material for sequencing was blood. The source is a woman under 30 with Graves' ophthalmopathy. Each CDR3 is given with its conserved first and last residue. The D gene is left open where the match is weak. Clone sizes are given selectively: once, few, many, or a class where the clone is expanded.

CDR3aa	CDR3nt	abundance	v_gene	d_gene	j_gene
CASSIKSSGTGSNQPQHF	TGTGCCAGTAGTATAAAATCGTCCGGGACAGGATCGAATCAGCCCCAGCATTTT	few	TRBV19	TRBD1	TRBJ1-5
CAWGDHYEQYF	TGTGCCTGGGGGGACCACTACGAGCAGTACTTC	many	TRBV7-9	.	TRBJ2-7
CASSEAGDEQYF	TGTGCCAGCAGTGAGGCGGGGGACGAGCAGTACTTC	.	TRBV2	TRBD2	TRBJ2-7
CASISGGGTDTQYF	TGTGCCAGCATATCGGGGGGGGGCACAGATACGCAGTATTTT	many	TRBV28	TRBD2	TRBJ2-3
CASSLGRGFWNSPLHF	TGTGCCAGCAGCTTGGGCAGGGGATTTTGGAATTCACCCCTCCACTTT	.	TRBV5-8	.	TRBJ1-6
CASRTGAEYGYTF	TGTGCCAGCAGGACAGGGGCGGAATATGGCTACACCTTC	many	TRBV2	TRBD1	TRBJ1-2
CASSSPSLAGKYNEQFF	TGTGCCAGCAGCTCACCCTCTCTAGCGGGGAAATACAATGAGCAGTTCTTC	many	TRBV7-9	TRBD2	TRBJ2-1
CASSEVDRPDF	TGTGCCAGCAGTGAAGTTGACCGTCCGGACTTC	.	TRBV2	.	TRBJ2-6
CASKRKILLTDTQYF	TGTGCCTCGAAGAGGAAAATTCTGTTAACAGATACGCAGTATTTT	.	TRBV10-3	.	TRBJ2-3
CASRPRDRSYGYTF	TGTGCCAGCAGGCCCCGGGACAGGTCCTATGGCTACACCTTC	many	TRBV6-1	TRBD1	TRBJ1-2
CASTMEQSPGELFF	TGTGCCAGTACCATGGAACAGTCTCCCGGGGAGCTGTTTTTT	.	TRBV19	.	TRBJ2-2
CATSRTLAVTDTQYF	TGTGCCACCAGCAGAACCCTAGCGGTCACAGATACGCAGTATTTT	.	TRBV15	TRBD2	TRBJ2-3
CSAAADPVYTQYF	TGCAGTGCTGCCGCGGACCCCGTATATACGCAGTATTTT	few	TRBV20-1	.	TRBJ2-3
CASSLGGGGMNTEAFF	TGTGCCAGCAGCTTAGGTGGGGGGGGCATGAACACTGAAGCTTTCTTT	many	TRBV7-9	.	TRBJ1-1
CASSFPRETQYF	TGTGCCAGCAGCTTTCCCCGAGAGACCCAGTACTTC	many	TRBV3-1	.	TRBJ2-5
CASSGQMLNNYGYTF	TGTGCCAGCAGCGGACAGATGTTAAACAACTATGGCTACACCTTC	few	TRBV9	.	TRBJ1-2
CASGTGGIPNYNEQFF	TGTGCCAGCGGAACAGGGGGCATTCCAAACTACAATGAGCAGTTCTTC	few	TRBV9	TRBD1	TRBJ2-1
CASSLSSGRAGNEQFF	TGTGCCAGCAGTTTATCGAGCGGGAGGGCTGGCAATGAGCAGTTCTTC	many	TRBV27	TRBD2	TRBJ2-1
CASSSPAGGRNEQFF	TGTGCCAGCAGTAGCCCGGCAGGGGGTCGCAATGAGCAGTTCTTC	many	TRBV28	TRBD1	TRBJ2-1
CASRETSGSLDRVQFF	TGTGCCAGCAGGGAGACTAGCGGGAGCTTAGATAGGGTGCAGTTCTTC	.	TRBV2	TRBD2	TRBJ2-1
CASSSLSGTYNEQFF	TGTGCCAGCAGCTCCCTCAGCGGGACATACAATGAGCAGTTCTTC	.	TRBV11-2	.	TRBJ2-1
CASSPFLPQGPSTDTQYF	TGTGCCAGCAGCCCATTCCTACCACAGGGTCCTAGCACAGATACGCAGTATTTT	many	TRBV7-9	.	TRBJ2-3
CATSAWGTGGADGYTF	TGTGCCACCTCGGCATGGGGGACAGGGGGCGCGGATGGCTACACCTTC	.	TRBV24-1	TRBD1	TRBJ1-2
CASSLDPTGASTEAFF	TGTGCCAGCAGCCTCGATCCGACAGGGGCGAGCACTGAAGCTTTCTTT	many	TRBV12-3/TRBV12-4	TRBD1	TRBJ1-1